One and the same sample provided the 24 T cell receptor beta chains below, sequenced in a study of blood T cell repertoires in COVID-19. Sequencing used immunoSEQ multiplex PCR; TCRdb keeps in-frame clones, though not all of them. Here the sample spans roughly 250,000 clones, just under 90% being singletons. Sequenced sample: peripheral blood. The receptors here all came from a woman in her thirties or forties with acute or convalescent COVID-19.

The rearrangement uses TRBV25-1 and TRBJ2-2, with TRBD2 as a possible D gene (6 bases). Germline V gene data show CDR1 as MGHDK and CDR2 as SYGVNS. Trimming shortened V by 3 bases and J by 2 bases, and 16 bases separated the two germline ends. This CDR3 region has 17 residues. The CDR3 nucleotides read TGTGCCAGCAGTGACTCGAAGCGGGCCCGTAACACCGGGGAGCTGTTTTTT. This encodes CASSDSKRARNTGELFF. Full variable domain (missing parts from reference TRBV25-1 and TRBJ2-2): EADIYQTPRYLVIGTGKKITLECSQTMGHDKMYWYQQDPGMELHLIHYSYGVNSTEKGDLSSESTVSRIRTEHFPLTLESARPSHTSQYLCASSDSKRARNTGELFFGEGSRLTVL.

This clone was observed once. This chain uses TRBV29-1 with TRBJ1-2, with TRBD1 identical over 9 bases. Germline V gene sequence: CDR1 SQVTM, CDR2 ANQGSEA. J lost 5 bases, V lost 7 bases, and 5 bases had no gene match. This CDR3 is 12 amino acids long. The CDR3 loop is CSARDRVYGYTF. The DNA for the CDR3 is TGCAGCGCCCGGGACAGGGTGTATGGCTACACCTTC.

This clone was detected a few times. For the CDR3, the DNA is TGTGCCATCAGTGAGTCGGGGGGGAGCTATAATTCACCCCTCCACTTT. Translated, it gives CAISESGGSYNSPLHF. The chain couples TRBV10-3 to TRBJ1-6; D is possibly TRBD1 (5 bases). Trimming took 0 bases from V and 3 from J, leaving 9 bases between them. The CDR3 spans 16 residues. Germline V lookup: CDR1 ENHRY, CDR2 SYGVKD.

V is TRBV6-6 and J is TRBJ2-1; 9 bases are shared with TRBD2. Germline-derived CDR1 and CDR2 are MNHNY and SVGAGI (reference sequence). V shed 2 bases and J 4 bases; nucleotides not matched to a gene: 3. This CDR3 has 15 amino acids. The CDR3 sequence is CASSYVSGGYNEQFF. In DNA, the CDR3 is TGTGCCAGCAGTTACGTTAGCGGGGGTTACAATGAGCAGTTCTTC.

V usage is TRBV24-1 and J usage is TRBJ2-3; TRBD1 matches 8 bases. Germline V gene lookup returns CDR1 KGHDR and CDR2 SFDVKD. The CDR3 runs 16 residues. After removal of 3 bases from V and 0 bases from J, the junction contained 4 bases not matched to a gene. The CDR3 coding sequence is TGTGCCACCAGTGATGGACAGGGATCTAGCACAGATACGCAGTATTTT. Its translation: CATSDGQGSSTDTQYF.

The sample holds a few counts of this clone. The chain uses TRBV5-6 and TRBJ1-2, with D unclear. Germline lookup yields CDR1 SGHDT and CDR2 YYEEEE. With 3 bases removed from V and 2 bases from J, the gap between germline ends came to 11 bases. This CDR3 region has 14 residues. The CDR3 here is CASSSGGRNYGYTF. The CDR3 bases are TGTGCCAGCAGCTCGGGTGGAAGGAACTATGGCTACACCTTC.

V usage is TRBV5-6 and J usage is TRBJ2-7; the match to TRBD2 covers 7 bases. The J segment lost 7 bases and the V segment lost 3 bases, leaving 7 bases of the junction unmatched. Per the germline V gene, CDR1 is SGHDT and CDR2 is YYEEEE. The CDR3 spans 13 residues. CDR3 region: CASSWRTRGEQYV. In DNA form, the CDR3 reads TGTGCCAGCAGCTGGCGGACTAGAGGGGAGCAGTACGTC.

This clone appeared a single time. V usage is TRBV30 and J usage is TRBJ1-1; a weak D match, TRBD1 (5 bases). The CDR3 totals 14 residues. V lost 2 bases and J lost 0, with 10 bases in between. Germline V gives CDR1 GTSNPN, CDR2 SVGIG (reference sequence). CDR3 nucleotides: TGTGCCTGGAGTCGCTGGGGCATGAACACTGAAGCTTTCTTT. It encodes CAWSRWGMNTEAFF.

This clone came up once. The rearrangement links TRBV24-1 to TRBJ2-5; 13 bases are shared with TRBD2. The J segment lost 1 base and the V segment lost 6 bases, leaving 7 bases of the junction unmatched. This CDR3 is 17 amino acids long. Germline assignment: CDR1 KGHDR and CDR2 SFDVKD. In nucleotides, the CDR3 is TGTGCCACCAGTCGACTAGCGGGGGGCGTAATCCAAGAGACCCAGTACTTC. Translation: CATSRLAGGVIQETQYF.

The CDR3 region is CASSERTGGLTNYGYTF. CDR3 DNA: TGTGCCAGCAGTGAGAGGACAGGGGGACTGACTAACTATGGCTACACCTTC. V and J are TRBV6-1 and TRBJ1-2, with 10 nucleotides matching TRBD1. The CDR3 covers 17 residues. From germline, CDR1 is MNHNS and CDR2 SASEGT. The V segment lost 3 bases and the J segment 0 bases; nucleotides outside the gene matches: 7.

This sequence joins TRBV29-1 and TRBJ1-2; D gene uncertain. V shed 0 bases and J shed 4 bases, with 15 bases lying between them. Germline V lookup: CDR1 SQVTM, CDR2 ANQGSEA. The CDR3 spans 15 residues. The CDR3 DNA follows: TGCAGCGTTGAAGATCAAGTAGGAGCCGGCTATGGCTACACCTTC. Its protein is CSVEDQVGAGYGYTF.

The chain carries TRBV7-9 and TRBJ1-2; 7 positions match TRBD1. Germline assignment: CDR1 SEHNR and CDR2 FQNEAQ (reference sequence). The CDR3 contains 15 residues. V lost 1 base and J lost 6; bases outside the gene matches: 8. CDR3 coding DNA: TGTGCCAGCAGCTTAGAAGGGGGCAGCTCCCATGGCTACACCTTC. The encoded protein is CASSLEGGSSHGYTF.

In its sample, this clone was seen once. The chain recombines TRBV11-2 with TRBJ1-6; D not certain. V was clipped by 5 bases and J by 0 bases, with 14 bases between them. Germline V CDR1 and CDR2: SGHAT, FQNNGV. The CDR3 has 17 residues. CDR3 nucleotide sequence: TGTGCCAGCAGCACGCCTTCCAGGTTCTCCTATAATTCACCCCTCCACTTT. Amino acid sequence: CASSTPSRFSYNSPLHF.

V usage is TRBV7-9 and J usage is TRBJ2-5; 13 bases map to TRBD2. With 4 bases clipped from V and 0 bases from J, the junction kept 5 bases outside the gene matches. The CDR3 consists of 17 residues. Germline-derived CDR1 and CDR2 are SEHNR and FQNEAQ (reference sequence). This CDR3 reads CASSYTSGGVYQETQYF. In DNA, the CDR3 is TGTGCCAGCAGCTATACTAGCGGGGGGGTATACCAAGAGACCCAGTACTTC.

The gene calls are TRBV10-1 and TRBJ2-3; D ambiguous. This CDR3 spans 15 amino acids. Germline-derived CDR1 and CDR2 are WNHNN and SYGVQD (reference sequence). Trimming shortened V by 3 bases and J by 1 base, and 11 bases separated the two germline ends. CDR3 in amino acids: CASSDELVGTDTQYF. The CDR3, as DNA: TGCGCCAGCAGTGATGAATTAGTGGGCACAGATACGCAGTATTTT.

The chain is built from TRBV6-5 and TRBJ2-3, with 8 bases matching TRBD2. This CDR3 spans 14 amino acids. CDR1 and CDR2 from the germline V gene are MNHEY and SVGAGI. The V segment lost 6 bases and the J segment 6 bases; nucleotides outside the gene matches: 8. CDR3 amino acids: CASRTGTRGDTQYF. CDR3 bases: TGTGCCAGCAGGACCGGGACTAGAGGGGATACGCAGTATTTT.

For this clone: The same CDR3 can be traced to other DNA sequences in this sample. The chain uses TRBV19 and TRBJ2-3, with a tentative D call TRBD1 (5 bases). The V gene lost 3 bases and the J gene lost 0 bases, with 7 bases spanning the gap. Looked up from germline, CDR1 is LNHDA and CDR2 is SQIVND (reference sequence). The CDR3 runs to 14 residues. In DNA, the CDR3 is TGTGCCAGTAGTATTCAGGGCAGCACAGATACGCAGTATTTT. Translated, it gives CASSIQGSTDTQYF.

Here the CDR3 reads CASSAGTGDLGNQPQHF. The CDR3 DNA sequence: TGTGCCAGCAGTGCCGGGACAGGGGATTTAGGCAATCAGCCCCAGCATTTT. The chain is built from TRBV25-1 and TRBJ1-5; 10 bases map to TRBD1. Germline CDR1 MGHDK, CDR2 SYGVNS. V was clipped by 4 bases and J by 2 bases; unmatched bases: 8. CDR3 length: 17 residues.

This clone was seen just once. V is TRBV4-2 and J is TRBJ2-2; D call uncertain. There are 17 residues in the CDR3. Germline assignment: CDR1 LGHNA and CDR2 YNFKEQ. The V end lost 0 bases, the J end lost 0 bases, and 11 bases lay between the germline ends. The CDR3 reads CASSQELVTSNTGELFF. The DNA of the CDR3 is TGTGCCAGCAGCCAAGAGTTGGTCACTTCGAACACCGGGGAGCTGTTTTTT.

This chain joins TRBV27 and TRBJ1-2; 10 nucleotides align to TRBD1. Germline CDR1 MNHEY, CDR2 SMNVEV (reference sequence). Trimming at V came to 0 bases and at J to 8 bases, leaving 6 bases not matched to a gene. This CDR3 spans 15 amino acids. CDR3 amino acids: CASSLSSRTGGGYTF. DNA of the CDR3: TGTGCCAGCAGTTTATCCTCCCGGACAGGGGGAGGCTACACCTTC.

The V and J genes are TRBV7-2 and TRBJ1-1, with D maybe TRBD1 (6 bases). V was trimmed by 1 base and J by 5 bases, leaving 11 bases between them. This CDR3 has 14 residues. The germline CDR1 and CDR2 sequences are SGHTA and FQGNSA. CDR3 amino acids: CASSLVAGETEAFF. Written as DNA, the CDR3 is TGTGCCAGCAGCTTAGTGGCAGGGGAGACTGAAGCTTTCTTT.

This chain joins TRBV7-3 and TRBJ1-2, with D possibly being TRBD1 (6 bases). The V end lost 5 bases, the J end lost 3 bases, and 19 bases lay between the germline ends. The CDR3 sequence is 16 residues long. In germline, CDR1 is SGHTA, CDR2 FQGTGA. The CDR3 DNA sequence: TGTGCCAGCAGCGCAACAGGGAAGGGGGATTACTATGGCTACACCTTC. This encodes CASSATGKGDYYGYTF.

About this clone: This sample includes further DNA sequences coding for the same CDR3. The chain carries TRBV2 and TRBJ1-1; perhaps TRBD1 as D (5 bases). CDR1 is SNHLY and CDR2 is FYNNEI in the germline V gene. Trimming took off 4 bases at V and 2 bases at J, with 8 bases between the two ends. The CDR3 has 13 amino acids. In DNA form, the CDR3 reads TGTGCCAGCAGTGTTCAGGGTAACACTGAAGCTTTCTTT. It specifies CASSVQGNTEAFF.

The V and J genes are TRBV5-1 and TRBJ2-3, with D possibly matching TRBD2 (5 bases). The CDR3 totals 15 residues. Trimming shortened V by 0 bases and J by 6 bases, and 14 bases separated the two germline ends. Germline V CDR1 and CDR2: SGHRS, YFSETQ. This chain's CDR3 is CASSLAVASPDTQYF. DNA of the CDR3: TGCGCCAGCAGCTTGGCCGTAGCTAGCCCCGATACGCAGTATTTT. The full variable domain, rest sourced from reference TRBV5-1 and TRBJ2-3, is KAGVTQTPRYLIKTRGQQVTLSCSPISGHRSVSWYQQTPGQGLQFLFEYFSETQRNKGNFPGRFSGRQFSNSRSEMNVSTLELGDSALYLCASSLAVASPDTQYFGPGTRLTVL.